The rows below give T cell receptor beta chains drawn from one sample of a study of cytomegalovirus exposure and HLA in healthy donors. Clones were read by immunoSEQ multiplex PCR, and TCRdb kept only the in-frame ones, dropping some. The data contain 110,000 to 150,000 clones, 60% to 85% of them singletons. Sequencing input: PBMCs. These receptors all stem from a male donor in good health and CMV-seropositive. The CDR3 runs from the conserved cysteine through the conserved F or W. The order of the fields is clone size, V gene, J gene, D gene, CDR3 DNA, CDR3 protein. The D gene is left open where the match is weak. Size tells how often a clone was seen (once, few, many) or the class of an expanded clone, and some rows leave it out.

abundance: NA
v_gene: TRBV4-1
j_gene: TRBJ2-7
d_gene: NA
CDR3nt: TGCGCCAGCAGCTTCCAACAGGGATACGAGCAGTACTTC
CDR3aa: CASSFQQGYEQYF

abundance: NA
v_gene: TRBV19
j_gene: TRBJ2-7
d_gene: TRBD1
CDR3nt: TGTGCCAGTAGTATTTTGACAGGGTCCTACGAGCAGTACTTC
CDR3aa: CASSILTGSYEQYF

abundance: NA
v_gene: TRBV5-1
j_gene: TRBJ2-2
d_gene: NA
CDR3nt: TGCGCCAGCAGCTTGCACGGCACCGGGGAGCTGTTTTTT
CDR3aa: CASSLHGTGELFF

abundance: NA
v_gene: TRBV5-1
j_gene: TRBJ2-5
d_gene: TRBD2
CDR3nt: TGCGCCAGCAGCTCCCTGCGAGCGGGGGGGCGGGAGACCCAGTACTTC
CDR3aa: CASSSLRAGGRETQYF

abundance: NA
v_gene: TRBV27
j_gene: TRBJ2-3
d_gene: TRBD2
CDR3nt: TGTGCCAGCATGCTTTTTAGCGGGAGGATCTCAGATACGCAGTATTTT
CDR3aa: CASMLFSGRISDTQYF

abundance: NA
v_gene: TRBV28
j_gene: TRBJ1-1
d_gene: NA
CDR3nt: TGCCGAGCCGGAGGGCGTCGCACTGAAGCTTTCTTT
CDR3aa: CRAGGRRTEAFF

abundance: NA
v_gene: TRBV5-6
j_gene: TRBJ2-7
d_gene: NA
CDR3nt: TGTGCCAGCAGCTTGGGGGACTACGAGCAGTACTTC
CDR3aa: CASSLGDYEQYF

abundance: few
v_gene: TRBV2
j_gene: TRBJ1-5
d_gene: NA
CDR3nt: TGTGCCAGCAAATCCAAGCCGTATAGCAATCAGCCCCAGCATTTT
CDR3aa: CASKSKPYSNQPQHF

abundance: few
v_gene: TRBV6-1
j_gene: TRBJ2-7
d_gene: NA
CDR3nt: TGTGCCAGCAGCCGGGACAGCGGGTCCTACGAGCAGTACTTC
CDR3aa: CASSRDSGSYEQYF

abundance: few
v_gene: TRBV6-4
j_gene: TRBJ2-1
d_gene: TRBD2
CDR3nt: TGTGCCAGCAGTGAACCCAGCGGGGGGTCCAATGAGCAGTTCTTC
CDR3aa: CASSEPSGGSNEQFF

abundance: once
v_gene: TRBV7-9
j_gene: TRBJ2-3
d_gene: TRBD2
CDR3nt: TGTGCCAGCAGAATGGGACTAGCTAGCACAGATACGCAGTATTTT
CDR3aa: CASRMGLASTDTQYF

abundance: NA
v_gene: TRBV7-8
j_gene: TRBJ1-3
d_gene: TRBD1
CDR3nt: TGTGCCAGCAGCTTGCTAGGACAGGGGGCAGTTCCCGGAAACACCATATATTTT
CDR3aa: CASSLLGQGAVPGNTIYF

abundance: NA
v_gene: TRBV2
j_gene: TRBJ1-5
d_gene: NA
CDR3nt: TGTGCCAGCAGCTGGGGAGAGTCTCGCCGTTCTCAGCCCCAGCATTTT
CDR3aa: CASSWGESRRSQPQHF

abundance: NA
v_gene: TRBV9
j_gene: TRBJ1-2
d_gene: TRBD1
CDR3nt: TGTGCCAGCAGCGGGGCCCACCTACCGGGACAGGGAACTGGCTACACCTTC
CDR3aa: CASSGAHLPGQGTGYTF

abundance: NA
v_gene: TRBV6-1
j_gene: TRBJ1-1
d_gene: NA
CDR3nt: TGTGCCAGCAGAGAGACTGGGAGGGACACTGAAGCTTTCTTT
CDR3aa: CASRETGRDTEAFF

abundance: NA
v_gene: TRBV19
j_gene: TRBJ2-1
d_gene: NA
CDR3nt: TGTGCCAGTAGTATTTTAGACAGTTCCTACAATGAGCAGTTCTTC
CDR3aa: CASSILDSSYNEQFF

abundance: few
v_gene: TRBV6-6
j_gene: TRBJ2-2
d_gene: TRBD2
CDR3nt: TGTGCCAGCAGACGGGAGGGAAACACCGGGGAGCTGTTTTTT
CDR3aa: CASRREGNTGELFF

abundance: NA
v_gene: TRBV10-2
j_gene: TRBJ2-5
d_gene: TRBD2
CDR3nt: TGCGCCAGCGGGCCCCAGCGGGGTTCGGAGACCCAGTACTTC
CDR3aa: CASGPQRGSETQYF

abundance: few
v_gene: TRBV5-5
j_gene: TRBJ2-2
d_gene: NA
CDR3nt: TGTGCCAGCAGCTTGGATCGGGTTCCCCCCGGGGAGCTGTTTTTT
CDR3aa: CASSLDRVPPGELFF

abundance: NA
v_gene: TRBV9
j_gene: TRBJ2-3
d_gene: NA
CDR3nt: TGTGCCAGCACCAAAGGCTTGGTCGGGGCAGATACGCAGTATTTT
CDR3aa: CASTKGLVGADTQYF

abundance: few
v_gene: TRBV28
j_gene: TRBJ1-3
d_gene: NA
CDR3nt: TGTGCCAGCAGCCCAAGACAGTCCTCTGGAAACACCATATATTTT
CDR3aa: CASSPRQSSGNTIYF

abundance: NA
v_gene: TRBV27
j_gene: TRBJ2-1
d_gene: NA
CDR3nt: TGTGCCAGCAGTTTGCCGACGGAGGACAATGAGCAGTTCTTC
CDR3aa: CASSLPTEDNEQFF

abundance: NA
v_gene: TRBV10-3
j_gene: TRBJ2-1
d_gene: TRBD2
CDR3nt: TGTGCCATCAGTGATCTTGCGGGAGCGGGGGCCATCTACAATGAGCAGTTCTTC
CDR3aa: CAISDLAGAGAIYNEQFF

abundance: few
v_gene: TRBV13
j_gene: TRBJ1-5
d_gene: NA
CDR3nt: TGTGCCAGCAGCTTGGGGGGGATAGGTCAGCCCCAGCATTTT
CDR3aa: CASSLGGIGQPQHF

abundance: NA
v_gene: TRBV19
j_gene: TRBJ1-5
d_gene: TRBD1
CDR3nt: TGTGCCAGTAGTACGACAGGGGGCGGTCTTCATCAGCCCCAGCATTTT
CDR3aa: CASSTTGGGLHQPQHF

abundance: NA
v_gene: TRBV27
j_gene: TRBJ1-5
d_gene: TRBD1
CDR3nt: TGTGCCAGCAGTTTGGTTGGGGCAGGGGGTCAGCCCCAGCATTTT
CDR3aa: CASSLVGAGGQPQHF

abundance: NA
v_gene: TRBV7-8
j_gene: TRBJ2-1
d_gene: TRBD2
CDR3nt: TGTGCCAGCAGGTCTAGGGAGGGCACCTACAATGAGCAGTTCTTC
CDR3aa: CASRSREGTYNEQFF

abundance: NA
v_gene: TRBV6-1
j_gene: TRBJ2-1
d_gene: NA
CDR3nt: TGTGCCAGCAGTCCAGGGCTCAATGAGCAGTTCTTC
CDR3aa: CASSPGLNEQFF

abundance: NA
v_gene: TRBV9
j_gene: TRBJ2-1
d_gene: TRBD2
CDR3nt: TGTGCCAGCAGCCCGCCACTAGCGGTCAAATTCAATGAGCAGTTCTTC
CDR3aa: CASSPPLAVKFNEQFF

abundance: NA
v_gene: TRBV27
j_gene: TRBJ2-1
d_gene: NA
CDR3nt: TGTGCCAGCAGTTTCGACGGGGGGCCGTACAATGAGCAGTTCTTC
CDR3aa: CASSFDGGPYNEQFF

abundance: once
v_gene: TRBV5-1
j_gene: TRBJ2-4
d_gene: TRBD1
CDR3nt: TGCGCCAGCAGCCCCTGGGGACAGGGTGAGGACATTCAGTACTTC
CDR3aa: CASSPWGQGEDIQYF

abundance: NA
v_gene: TRBV6-1
j_gene: TRBJ1-2
d_gene: TRBD1
CDR3nt: TGTGCCAGCAGCGACAGGGGGCGCGAGGGCTACACCTTC
CDR3aa: CASSDRGREGYTF

abundance: NA
v_gene: TRBV9
j_gene: TRBJ2-1
d_gene: NA
CDR3nt: TGTGCCAGCAGCGTAAGGGGCTTAGATGAGCAGTTCTTC
CDR3aa: CASSVRGLDEQFF

abundance: NA
v_gene: TRBV7-2
j_gene: TRBJ2-7
d_gene: TRBD1
CDR3nt: TGTGCCAGCAGCTTAGTAGGCGGGACAGGGAGCGCCTACGAGCAGTACTTC
CDR3aa: CASSLVGGTGSAYEQYF

abundance: NA
v_gene: TRBV27
j_gene: TRBJ2-2
d_gene: NA
CDR3nt: TGTGCCAGCAGCCCCATCGGTTCGGTTACCGGGGAGCTGTTTTTT
CDR3aa: CASSPIGSVTGELFF

abundance: NA
v_gene: TRBV27
j_gene: TRBJ2-1
d_gene: NA
CDR3nt: TGTGCCAGCAGTGGCAGCTACAATGAGCAGTTCTTC
CDR3aa: CASSGSYNEQFF

abundance: NA
v_gene: TRBV18
j_gene: TRBJ1-5
d_gene: NA
CDR3nt: TGTGCCAGCTCACGCAGGGGCATTAGCAATCAGCCCCAGCATTTT
CDR3aa: CASSRRGISNQPQHF

abundance: NA
v_gene: TRBV27
j_gene: TRBJ2-3
d_gene: NA
CDR3nt: TGTGCCAGCATGCGGGGCAGTGGTACGCAGTATTTT
CDR3aa: CASMRGSGTQYF

abundance: NA
v_gene: TRBV10-3
j_gene: TRBJ1-3
d_gene: NA
CDR3nt: TGTGCCATCAGACAGCACGGAAACTCTGGGAACACCATATATTTT
CDR3aa: CAIRQHGNSGNTIYF

abundance: once
v_gene: TRBV9
j_gene: TRBJ2-5
d_gene: TRBD2
CDR3nt: TGTGCCAGCAGCGGAGCGGGAAGACAAGAGACCCAGTACTTC
CDR3aa: CASSGAGRQETQYF

abundance: NA
v_gene: TRBV7-2
j_gene: TRBJ1-5
d_gene: NA
CDR3nt: TGTGCCAGCAGCCAAGACCGGGGTCAGCCCCAGCATTTT
CDR3aa: CASSQDRGQPQHF

abundance: NA
v_gene: TRBV27
j_gene: TRBJ2-7
d_gene: TRBD2
CDR3nt: TGTGCCAGCAACCTCTCGGGACTAGCGGGCTCCTACGAGCAGTACTTC
CDR3aa: CASNLSGLAGSYEQYF

abundance: few
v_gene: TRBV9
j_gene: TRBJ2-5
d_gene: TRBD1
CDR3nt: TGTGCCAGCAGCGTCCACGAGGGGGCTACTGTCGAGACCCAGTACTTC
CDR3aa: CASSVHEGATVETQYF

abundance: few
v_gene: TRBV7-9
j_gene: TRBJ1-3
d_gene: NA
CDR3nt: TGTGCCAGCGGGATAACAGGCCTGTCTGGAAACACCATATATTTT
CDR3aa: CASGITGLSGNTIYF

abundance: NA
v_gene: TRBV30
j_gene: TRBJ2-5
d_gene: TRBD2
CDR3nt: TGTGCCTGGAGTCTAGCGGGGGTCTACCAAGAGACCCAGTACTTC
CDR3aa: CAWSLAGVYQETQYF

abundance: once
v_gene: TRBV4-3
j_gene: TRBJ2-7
d_gene: TRBD1
CDR3nt: TGCGCCAGCAGTACAACTACCGGGACAGGGCACGAGCAGTACTTC
CDR3aa: CASSTTTGTGHEQYF

abundance: NA
v_gene: TRBV6-4
j_gene: TRBJ2-3
d_gene: TRBD2
CDR3nt: TGTGCCAGCAGTAGCGGGGGTAGCACAGATACGCAGTATTTT
CDR3aa: CASSSGGSTDTQYF

abundance: NA
v_gene: TRBV6-1
j_gene: TRBJ2-7
d_gene: NA
CDR3nt: TGTGCCAGCAGTAACGGCGGGAACCCCTACGAGCAGTACTTC
CDR3aa: CASSNGGNPYEQYF

abundance: NA
v_gene: TRBV18
j_gene: TRBJ2-5
d_gene: NA
CDR3nt: TGTGCCAGCTCACCAAGGGGCGGCCAAGAGACCCAGTACTTC
CDR3aa: CASSPRGGQETQYF

abundance: NA
v_gene: TRBV29-1
j_gene: TRBJ2-7
d_gene: NA
CDR3nt: TGCAGCGTTGTTCGACAGCCCTACGAGCAGTACTTC
CDR3aa: CSVVRQPYEQYF

abundance: few
v_gene: TRBV6-6
j_gene: TRBJ1-3
d_gene: TRBD1
CDR3nt: TGTGCCAGCAGTACAGGGGAAAACACCATATATTTT
CDR3aa: CASSTGENTIYF

abundance: NA
v_gene: TRBV25-1
j_gene: TRBJ1-1
d_gene: NA
CDR3nt: TGTGCCAGCAGTGTTGGGACTGAAGGTCCCATGAACACTGAAGCTTTCTTT
CDR3aa: CASSVGTEGPMNTEAFF